This TCR beta chain was captured by sequencing in a study of shared clonotypes between healthy human individuals. In the study overall: Per-donor plates numbered three CD4 naive, three CD4 memory, two CD8 naive and one CD8 memory.

Researchers ran the assay at a deep level. TCRdb keeps only in-frame clones here, not all; method: immunoSEQ multiplex PCR. The sample includes about 600,000 clones, 95% seen only once; the top ten take 0.095% to 0.12%. V lost 4 bases, J lost 5 bases, and 8 bases lay in between. The CDR3 is made up of 12 amino acids. CDR1 and CDR2 from the germline V gene are MDHEN and SYDVKM. CD8 cells regarded as naive lacked CD45RO, were positively chosen for CCR7, and omitted terminally differentiated effector memory CD45RA+ cells. The study's findings and limits: Naive subsets tended to show greater estimated richness than memory subsets. Depth was large, yet rarefaction showed that sorted-subset sequencing was incomplete.

Note on this clone: The target antigen is unknown.

J is TRBJ1-2 and V is TRBV28; no clear D. The sequencing input was naive CD8+ T cells sorted from blood. This receptor was taken from a woman aged 30 to 39 in good health. The CDR3 DNA reads TGTGCCAGCAGTTCAGGACGGTATGGCTACACCTTC. Translated: CASSSGRYGYTF.